What follows are 13 T cell receptor beta chains derived from one specimen sequenced in a study of T cell repertoires in cytomegalovirus infection. TCRdb re-called the reads through MiXCR, storing one row per CDR3 protein. The data show a few hundred thousand distinct CDR3 sequences, with about 18% seen just once and roughly 45% held by the top ten. The sample consisted of CD8+ T cells from PBMCs. The receptors were gathered from a human donor in good health (CMV status not recorded). Some clones in this sample may be carry-over from other donors' samples.

This clonotype has a handful of counts. The V call is TRBV6-5, the J call TRBJ2-5; TRBD1 is a possible D gene (5 bases). The CDR3 extends over 13 amino acids. Trimming removed 4 bases from V and 3 bases from J, with 9 bases in between. The germline V gene encodes CDR1 MNHEY and CDR2 SVGAGI. This chain's CDR3 is CASSFRGEETQYF. CDR3 DNA: TGTGCCAGCAGTTTTAGGGGTGAAGAGACCCAGTACTTC.

The chain carries TRBV5-5 and TRBJ2-7; D is uncertain. Trimming removed 2 bases from V and 4 bases from J, with 19 bases in between. In germline, CDR1 is SGHKS, CDR2 YYEKEE (reference sequence). The CDR3 extends over 16 amino acids. For the CDR3, the DNA is TGTGCCAGCAGCTTCACGACACGGCCGATCGAGTACGAGCAGTACTTC. This sequence encodes CASSFTTRPIEYEQYF.

This clonotype appeared a few times. The genes are TRBV2 and TRBJ2-7; D is ambiguous. Trimming left V 0 bases short and J 3 bases short, with 3 bases between. Per germline, CDR1 SNHLY and CDR2 FYNNEI. The CDR3 extends over 12 amino acids. The CDR3 DNA is TGTGCCAGCAGTGAAGCCTTCTACGAGCAGTACTTC. It codes for CASSEAFYEQYF.

This clonotype was recorded many times. J is TRBJ1-1 and V is TRBV2; TRBD1 agrees at 10 bases. This CDR3 is 15 amino acids long. The V gene's germline CDR1 is SNHLY and CDR2 FYNNEI. V was clipped by 6 bases and J by 0 bases; unmatched bases: 4. The CDR3 nucleotides are TGTGCCAGCAGACCGGGACAGGGGCTGAACACTGAAGCTTTCTTT. Translated, it gives CASRPGQGLNTEAFF.

The V call is TRBV9, the J call TRBJ2-1; TRBD1 might be the D (6 bases). From germline, CDR1 is SGDLS and CDR2 YYNGEE. V lost 3 bases and J 7 bases, leaving 14 bases between the germline ends. CDR3 length: 14 residues. CDR3 DNA sequence: TGTGCCAGCAGCGCCTCGGACAGCGCAAATGAGCAGTTCTTC. This encodes CASSASDSANEQFF.

This clonotype was counted at least ten times. The chain employs TRBV28 and TRBJ2-1; TRBD2 matches at 14 bases. Germline CDR1 is MDHEN and CDR2 is SYDVKM. V lost 3 bases to trimming and J lost 0 bases; unmatched junction nucleotides: 10. This CDR3 region has 20 residues. The CDR3 nucleotides are TGTGCCAGCAGTTTGTTTGGGACTAGCGGGGGCCTCAACTCCTACAATGAGCAGTTCTTC. Translated: CASSLFGTSGGLNSYNEQFF. Combining the CDR3 with reference TRBV28 and TRBJ2-1 gives the whole variable domain DVKVTQSSRYLVKRTGEKVFLECVQDMDHENMFWYRQDPGLGLRLIYFSYDVKMKEKGDIPEGYSVSREKKERFSLILESASTNQTSMYLCASSLFGTSGGLNSYNEQFFGPGTRLTVL.

This clonotype has only a few counts. The CDR3 region is CASISRQGEVEAFF. CDR3 nucleotide sequence: TGTGCCAGCATCTCAAGACAGGGGGAAGTTGAAGCTTTCTTT. V usage is TRBV12-3 or TRBV12-4 and J usage is TRBJ1-1; 9 nucleotides match TRBD1. CDR3 length equals 14 residues. Trimming removed 7 bases from V and 7 bases from J; junction bases left unmatched: 10.

CDR3 loop: CASSRLTGGTTDTQYF. In nucleotides, the CDR3 is TGTGCCAGCAGCCGACTCACAGGGGGGACGACAGATACGCAGTATTTT. The chain couples TRBV28 to TRBJ2-3; 8 nucleotides agree with TRBD1. CDR3 length: 16 residues. Germline CDR1 reads MDHEN; CDR2 reads SYDVKM. With V trimmed by 6 bases and J by 3 bases, 11 bases remained unmatched.

The rearrangement joins TRBV20-1 to TRBJ2-7, with TRBD1 as a possible D gene (6 bases). Germline CDR1 reads DFQATT; CDR2 reads SNEGSKA (reference sequence). There are 15 residues in the CDR3. Trimming took 0 bases from V and 7 from J, leaving 19 bases between them. CDR3 nucleotide sequence: TGCAGTGCTAGAGAATTAGGCAGGGGTTTGCGAGAGCAGTACTTC. It specifies CSARELGRGLREQYF.

This clonotype has more than one count but fewer than ten. The chain is built from TRBV20-1 and TRBJ2-7; 7 bases are shared with TRBD1. The CDR3 is 14 amino acids. Germline lookup yields CDR1 DFQATT and CDR2 SNEGSKA (reference sequence). Germline trimming cut 5 bases from V and 0 bases from J; bases unmatched to any gene: 7. CDR3 sequence reads: CSASNRDSSYEQYF. The DNA for the CDR3 is TGCAGTGCTTCCAACCGGGACAGCTCCTACGAGCAGTACTTC.

CDR3 loop: CSAITDGEAFF. CDR3 nucleotide sequence: TGCAGTGCTATTACCGACGGTGAAGCTTTCTTT. The J gene is TRBJ1-1, the V gene TRBV20-1; D uncertain. CDR3 length equals 11 residues. Per the germline V gene, CDR1 is DFQATT and CDR2 is SNEGSKA (reference sequence). V was cut by 4 bases and J by 7 bases, with 10 bases left in between.

The chain employs TRBV7-3 and TRBJ1-2, with 9 bases identical to TRBD1. Trimming removed 3 bases from V and 8 bases from J; junction bases left unmatched: 4. Germline CDR1 SGHTA, CDR2 FQGTGA. This CDR3 region has 13 residues. The CDR3: CASSLGQGEGYTF. The CDR3 DNA is TGTGCCAGCAGCTTGGGACAGGGTGAAGGCTACACCTTC.

For this clonotype: A much larger clone differs by one base, so this may be a read error. This sequence joins TRBV7-6 and TRBJ2-7; unclear D gene. The V gene lost 1 base and the J gene lost 6 bases, with 4 bases spanning the gap. Germline V gives CDR1 SGHVS, CDR2 FNYEAQ. The CDR3 is made up of 11 amino acids. CDR3 amino acids: CASSLDGEQYF. The CDR3 bases are TGTGCCAGCAGCTTAGATGGCGAGCAGTACTTC.